The 15 T cell receptor beta chains reported below all come from one sample, sequenced in a study of T cells in Graves' hyperthyroidism and ophthalmopathy. RNA transcripts yielded amplified TCR beta CDR3 regions. The HTBI primer set drove a first-round RT-PCR of the TCR CDR3. Using its own MiXCR run on the multiplex PCR reads, TCRdb lists one record per CDR3 protein. The sample contains approximately 150,000 distinct CDR3 sequences, over 8% of which appear only once. The sequenced material came from blood. The receptors derive from a woman younger than 30 with Graves' hyperthyroidism that later progressed to Graves' ophthalmopathy.

This clonotype was recorded at least ten times. This rearrangement joins TRBV30 to TRBJ2-7; TRBD1 matches at 7 bases. The CDR3 contains 14 residues. V dropped 6 bases and J dropped 4; count of bases not matched to a gene: 12. Germline CDR1 reads GTSNPN; CDR2 reads SVGIG (reference sequence). The CDR3 sequence is CACAGTDDFYEQYF. The CDR3 DNA is TGTGCCTGCGCCGGGACAGACGATTTTTACGAGCAGTACTTC.

This clonotype was seen ten or more times. CDR3 in amino acids: CASSLGGSNYGYTF. The DNA of the CDR3 is TGTGCCAGCAGTCTCGGGGGTTCTAACTATGGCTACACCTTC. The rearrangement joins TRBV28 to TRBJ1-2, with D maybe TRBD1 (5 bases). Germline V CDR1 and CDR2: MDHEN, SYDVKM. V was clipped by 5 bases and J by 0 bases, with 10 bases between them. The CDR3 extends over 14 amino acids.

This clonotype was picked up many times. V is TRBV27 and J is TRBJ1-6; D is ambiguous. The germline CDR1 and CDR2 sequences are MNHEY and SMNVEV (reference sequence). V shed 2 bases and J shed 7 bases, with 12 bases lying between them. CDR3 length: 15 amino acids. The CDR3 protein is CASSLGRTVNSPLHF. CDR3 DNA: TGTGCCAGCAGTTTAGGGAGGACTGTGAATTCACCCCTCCACTTT.

This clonotype was detected only a few times. The chain couples TRBV19 to TRBJ1-5, with D possibly TRBD1 on 5 matching bases. The CDR3 consists of 13 residues. The germline V and J ends were trimmed by 3 bases and 7 bases, with 10 bases remaining between them. Germline CDR1 and CDR2: LNHDA and SQIVND (reference sequence). This CDR3 reads CASSIWGNQPQHF. CDR3 bases: TGTGCCAGTAGTATTTGGGGGAACCAGCCCCAGCATTTT. Full variable domain (remainder filled in from reference TRBV19 and TRBJ1-5): DGGITQSPKYLFRKEGQNVTLSCEQNLNHDAMYWYRQDPGQGLRLIYYSQIVNDFQKGDIAEGYSVSREKKESFPLTVTSAQKNPTAFYLCASSIWGNQPQHFGDGTRLSIL.

This clonotype came up many times. This chain links TRBV20-1 with TRBJ2-1; 14 nucleotides align to TRBD2. The CDR3 consists of 19 residues. Unmatched junction bases numbered 15, after V lost 5 bases and J lost 3 bases. The germline V gene encodes CDR1 DFQATT and CDR2 SNEGSKA (reference sequence). CDR3 nucleotides: TGCAGTGCTCGCGGACTAGCGGGAGGAGATACGACGTACTACAATGAGCAGTTCTTC. Its translation: CSARGLAGGDTTYYNEQFF.

Worth noting for this clonotype: Just one base apart from a much larger clone, this may be a read error. J is TRBJ1-3 and V is TRBV30; maybe TRBD1 (5 bases). The CDR3 covers 13 residues. Germline assignment: CDR1 GTSNPN and CDR2 SVGIG (reference sequence). V gave up 6 bases and J gave up 7 bases, with 16 bases separating them. The CDR3 DNA follows: TGTGCCTGTAGTAGGGGAGTGAAGAACACCATATATTTT. It codes for CACSRGVKNTIYF.

The chain combines TRBV18 with TRBJ2-3; D call uncertain. Per germline, CDR1 KGHSH and CDR2 LQKENI. The CDR3 extends over 13 amino acids. The V gene lost 8 bases and the J gene lost 0 bases, with 9 bases spanning the gap. The CDR3 region has the DNA TGTGCCAGCCGAGTCCGTAGCACAGATACGCAGTATTTT. It encodes CASRVRSTDTQYF.

This chain uses TRBV3-1 with TRBJ1-1, with D unclear. V lost 4 bases and J 5 bases, leaving 23 bases between the germline ends. CDR1 is LGHDT and CDR2 is YNNKEL in the germline V gene (reference sequence). CDR3 length: 17 residues. CDR3 nucleotide sequence: TGTGCCAGCAGCCTCAAGGGCCCGCCGGAAGGGTTGACTGAAGCTTTCTTT. Protein: CASSLKGPPEGLTEAFF. The variable domain in full, completed from reference TRBV3-1 and TRBJ1-1, reads DTAVSQTPKYLVTQMGNDKSIKCEQNLGHDTMYWYKQDSKKFLKIMFSYNNKELIINETVPNRFSPKSPDKAHLNLHINSLELGDSAVYFCASSLKGPPEGLTEAFFGQGTRLTVV.

This clonotype was seen only a few times. This rearrangement joins TRBV7-9 to TRBJ2-2; D is unclear. V was cut by 5 bases and J by 6 bases, with 4 bases left in between. Germline loops: CDR1 SEHNR, CDR2 FQNEAQ (reference sequence). The CDR3 is 11 amino acids. Written as DNA, the CDR3 is TGTGCCAGCAGCCATCCCGGGGAGCTGTTTTTT. Its protein is CASSHPGELFF.

This chain uses TRBV5-1 with TRBJ2-7; the match to TRBD2 covers 15 bases. The CDR3 loop spans 18 amino acids. V shed 4 bases, J shed 7 bases, and the junction held 15 bases outside the gene matches. Germline CDR1 and CDR2: SGHRS and YFSETQ. The CDR3 DNA follows: TGCGCCAGCAGCCCTGGGACTAGCGGGGGGAGGAACACTAGAGAGCAGTACTTC. Translating gives CASSPGTSGGRNTREQYF.

This clonotype was seen more than once but under ten times. This sequence joins TRBV6-1 and TRBJ1-5; TRBD1 matches at 9 bases. The CDR3 has 15 residues. Germline values: CDR1 MNHNS, CDR2 SASEGT. V was clipped by 5 bases and J by 2 bases; unmatched bases: 4. The CDR3 DNA is TGTGCCAGCAGTTCGGGACAGGGTGGCAATCAGCCCCAGCATTTT. Translated, it gives CASSSGQGGNQPQHF.

In its sample, this clonotype was seen many times. The chain combines TRBV19 with TRBJ2-2; D gene ambiguous. Germline CDR1 and CDR2: LNHDA and SQIVND (reference sequence). The CDR3 runs 15 residues. Between the trimmed V and J ends, which lost 3 bases and 0 bases, there was a span of 8 bases. The CDR3 DNA is TGTGCCAGTAGTATTAGATGGTCGAACACCGGGGAGCTGTTTTTT. Translated, it gives CASSIRWSNTGELFF.

This chain links TRBV11-2 with TRBJ2-3, with 10 bases aligning to TRBD2. The V and J ends lost 1 base and 1 base, in that order; junction bases with no gene match: 2. Germline assignment: CDR1 SGHAT and CDR2 FQNNGV. The CDR3 spans 16 residues. This CDR3 is CASSLVSGGGTDTQYF. For the CDR3, the DNA is TGTGCCAGCAGCTTAGTGAGCGGGGGGGGCACAGATACGCAGTATTTT.

This clonotype was found many times. The chain combines TRBV5-7 with TRBJ2-2, with D perhaps assigned TRBD1 or TRBD2 (6 bases each). TRBV5-7 falls under the ORF class, with uncertain function. V lost 4 bases and J lost 3, with 13 bases in between. The CDR3 is 15 residues long. The CDR3: CASSARGGDTGELFF. Here the CDR3 DNA reads TGTGCCAGCAGCGCCAGGGGCGGGGACACCGGGGAGCTGTTTTTT.

This clonotype was seen a few times. Possible read error: a much larger clone is one base away. The J gene is TRBJ1-4, the V gene TRBV9; no clear D gene. The CDR3 consists of 14 residues. From germline, CDR1 is SGDLS and CDR2 YYNGEE. The CDR3 is CACSDTGRSKKLFF. DNA for the CDR3: TGTGCCTGCAGCGATACCGGACGGTCCAAAAAACTGTTTTTT.